Described below is a single T cell receptor beta chain sequence and its context. The assay was immunoSEQ multiplex PCR, and TCRdb's table has in-frame clones only and misses some. The sample lists around 160,000 clones, around nine tenths occurring once. The sample comes from a study of T cell responses to AZD1222 COVID-19 vaccine. The CDR3 runs 15 residues. V was shortened by 4 bases and J by 0 bases, with 13 bases between the two germline ends. The V gene's germline CDR1 is SGHRS and CDR2 YFSETQ. Sample: peripheral blood, taken on day 0 of MenACWY control vaccination. This TCR was recovered from an adult in good health. The chain combines TRBV5-1 with TRBJ2-5; weak D call: TRBD2 (6 bases). CDR3 DNA: TGCGCCAGCAGCGAGGGCGGGATCTACCAAGAGACCCAGTACTTC. It specifies CASSEGGIYQETQYF.